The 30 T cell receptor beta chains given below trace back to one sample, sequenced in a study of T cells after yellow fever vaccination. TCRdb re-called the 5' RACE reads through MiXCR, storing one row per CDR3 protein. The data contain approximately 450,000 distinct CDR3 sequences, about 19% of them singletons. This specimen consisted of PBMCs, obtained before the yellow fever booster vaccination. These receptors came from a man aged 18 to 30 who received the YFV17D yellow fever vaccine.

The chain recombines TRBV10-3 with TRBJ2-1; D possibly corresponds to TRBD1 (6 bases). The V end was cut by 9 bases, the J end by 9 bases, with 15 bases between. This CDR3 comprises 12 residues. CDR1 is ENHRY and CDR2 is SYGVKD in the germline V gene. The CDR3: CAIGPRGSEQFF. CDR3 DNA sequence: TGTGCCATTGGACCGAGGGGGAGTGAGCAGTTCTTC.

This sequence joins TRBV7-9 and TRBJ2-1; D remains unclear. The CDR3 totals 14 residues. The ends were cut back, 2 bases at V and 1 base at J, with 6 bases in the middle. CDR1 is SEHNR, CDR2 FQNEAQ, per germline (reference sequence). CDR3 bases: TGTGCCAGCAGCTTAACTGAGTCCTACAATGAGCAGTTCTTC. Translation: CASSLTESYNEQFF. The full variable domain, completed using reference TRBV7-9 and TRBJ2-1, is DTGVSQNPRHKITKRGQNVTFRCDPISEHNRLYWYRQTLGQGPEFLTYFQNEAQLEKSRLLSDRFSAERPKGSFSTLEIQRTEQGDSAMYLCASSLTESYNEQFFGPGTRLTVL.

The CDR3 DNA sequence: TGCAGTGGCGCCGTAGGTTCACCCCTCCACTTT. Its translation: CSGAVGSPLHF. This chain joins TRBV20-1 and TRBJ1-6; no clear D. The CDR3 is made up of 11 amino acids. The germline gives CDR1 DFQATT, CDR2 SNEGSKA (reference sequence). Trimming took 7 bases from V and 9 from J, leaving 10 bases between them.

The CDR3 coding sequence is TGTGCCAGCAGCCAAGACAGCCGGAGGGCTTTCTTT. This translates into CASSQDSRRAFF. The J gene is TRBJ1-1, the V gene TRBV14, with D uncertain. Trimming took off 0 bases at V and 11 bases at J, with 10 bases between the two ends. Germline V CDR1 and CDR2: SGHDN, FVKESK. The CDR3 covers 12 residues.

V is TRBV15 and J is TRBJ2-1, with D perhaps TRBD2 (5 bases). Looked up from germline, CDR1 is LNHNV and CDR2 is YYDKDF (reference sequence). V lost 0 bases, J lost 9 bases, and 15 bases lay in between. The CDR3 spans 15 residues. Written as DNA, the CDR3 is TGTGCCACCAGCAGAGATCGTCTAGCTACAAGTGAGCAGTTCTTC. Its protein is CATSRDRLATSEQFF.

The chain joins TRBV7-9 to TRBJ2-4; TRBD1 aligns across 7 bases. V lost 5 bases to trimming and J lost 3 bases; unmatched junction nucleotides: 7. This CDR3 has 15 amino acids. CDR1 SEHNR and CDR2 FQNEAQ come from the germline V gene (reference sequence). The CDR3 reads CASSPPGQLKNIQYF. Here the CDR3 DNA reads TGTGCCAGCAGCCCGCCGGGACAGCTCAAAAACATTCAGTACTTC.

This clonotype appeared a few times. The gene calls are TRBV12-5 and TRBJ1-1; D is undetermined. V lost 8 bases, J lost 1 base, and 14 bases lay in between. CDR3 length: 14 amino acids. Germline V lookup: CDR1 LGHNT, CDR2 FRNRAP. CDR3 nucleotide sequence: TGTGCTAGTAACAGCGGTAGAACGAACACTGAAGCTTTCTTT. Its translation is CASNSGRTNTEAFF. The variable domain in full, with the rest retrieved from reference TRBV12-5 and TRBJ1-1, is DARVTQTPRHKVTEMGQEVTMRCQPILGHNTVFWYRQTMMQGLELLAYFRNRAPLDDSGMPKDRFSAEMPDATLATLKIQPSEPRDSAVYFCASNSGRTNTEAFFGQGTRLTVV.

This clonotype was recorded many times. The CDR3 DNA reads as TGTGCCAGCAGTTTAAGTCGGGATACTGAAGCTTTCTTT. Amino acid sequence: CASSLSRDTEAFF. The V gene is TRBV12-3 or TRBV12-4, the J gene TRBJ1-1; D is undetermined. V lost 2 bases and J 5 bases, leaving 9 bases between the germline ends. The CDR3 is 13 residues long.

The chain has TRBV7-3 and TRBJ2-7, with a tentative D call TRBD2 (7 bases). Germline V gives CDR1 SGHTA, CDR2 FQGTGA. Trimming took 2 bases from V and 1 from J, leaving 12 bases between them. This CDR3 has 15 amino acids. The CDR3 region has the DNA TGTGCCAGCAGCTTACGCGGGGGCGATTCCTACGAGCAGTACGTC. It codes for CASSLRGGDSYEQYV.

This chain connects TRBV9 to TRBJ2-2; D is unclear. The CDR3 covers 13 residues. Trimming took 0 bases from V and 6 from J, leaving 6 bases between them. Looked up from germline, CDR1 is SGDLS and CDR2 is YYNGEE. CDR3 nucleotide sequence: TGTGCCAGCAGCGTAGACTGGGCCGGGGAGCTGTTTTTT. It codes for CASSVDWAGELFF.

CDR3 in amino acids: CASSYHGQGALEMEQFF. In nucleotides, the CDR3 is TGTGCCAGCAGTTACCACGGACAGGGGGCCCTCGAAATGGAGCAGTTCTTC. This chain joins TRBV6-2 or TRBV6-3 and TRBJ2-1, with 11 bases that match TRBD1. The CDR3 contains 17 residues. V shed 2 bases, J shed 10 bases, and the junction held 13 bases outside the gene matches. Germline lookup yields CDR1 MNHEY and CDR2 SVGEGT.

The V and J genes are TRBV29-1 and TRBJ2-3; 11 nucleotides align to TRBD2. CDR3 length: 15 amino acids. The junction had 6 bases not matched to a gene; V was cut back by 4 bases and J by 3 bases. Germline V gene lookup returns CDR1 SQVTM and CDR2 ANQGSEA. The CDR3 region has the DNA TGCAGCGTTGGCTTGGCTAGCGGGGGGACAGATACGCAGTATTTT. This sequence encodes CSVGLASGGTDTQYF.

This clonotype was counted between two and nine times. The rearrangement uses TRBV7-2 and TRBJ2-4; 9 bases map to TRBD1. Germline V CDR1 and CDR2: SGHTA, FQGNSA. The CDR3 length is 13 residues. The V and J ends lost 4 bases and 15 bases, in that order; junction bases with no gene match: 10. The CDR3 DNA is TGTGCCAGCAGCTCCCCTGGGGACAGGGAGTTGTACTTC. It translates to CASSSPGDRELYF.

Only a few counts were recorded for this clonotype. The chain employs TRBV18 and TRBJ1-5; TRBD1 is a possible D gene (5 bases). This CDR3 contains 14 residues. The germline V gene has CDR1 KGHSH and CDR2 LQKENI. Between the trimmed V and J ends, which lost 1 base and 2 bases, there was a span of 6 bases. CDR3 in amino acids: CASSPLRGNQPQHF. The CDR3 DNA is TGTGCCAGCTCACCACTCAGGGGCAATCAGCCCCAGCATTTT.

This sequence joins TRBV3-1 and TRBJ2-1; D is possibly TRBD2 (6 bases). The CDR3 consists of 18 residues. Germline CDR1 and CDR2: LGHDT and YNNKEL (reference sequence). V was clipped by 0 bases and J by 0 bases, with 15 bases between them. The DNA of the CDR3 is TGTGCCAGCAGCCAAGACTGGTCGGGGGATTTCTCCTACAATGAGCAGTTCTTC. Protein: CASSQDWSGDFSYNEQFF.

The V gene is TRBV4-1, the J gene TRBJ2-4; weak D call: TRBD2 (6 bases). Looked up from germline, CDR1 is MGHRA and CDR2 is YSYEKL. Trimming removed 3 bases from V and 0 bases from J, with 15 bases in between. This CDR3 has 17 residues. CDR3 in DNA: TGCGCCAGCAGCCATCCGTTTCGGGAGCTAGCCAAAAACATTCAGTACTTC. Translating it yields CASSHPFRELAKNIQYF.

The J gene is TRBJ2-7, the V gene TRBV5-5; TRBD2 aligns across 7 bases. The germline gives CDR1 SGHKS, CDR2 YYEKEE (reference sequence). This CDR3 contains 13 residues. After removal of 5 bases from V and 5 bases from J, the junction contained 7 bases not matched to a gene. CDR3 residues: CASRVGRVDEQYV. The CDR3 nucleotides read TGTGCCAGCAGGGTGGGGAGGGTCGACGAGCAGTACGTC.

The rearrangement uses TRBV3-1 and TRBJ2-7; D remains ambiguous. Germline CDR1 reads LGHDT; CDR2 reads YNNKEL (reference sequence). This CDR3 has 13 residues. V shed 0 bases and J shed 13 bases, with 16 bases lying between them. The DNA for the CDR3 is TGTGCCAGCAGCCAAGATCCTCGGGCGGCCCACTACTTC. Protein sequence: CASSQDPRAAHYF.

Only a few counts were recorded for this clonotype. The DNA for the CDR3 is TGTGCCAGCAGCCAAGAGAGCGGGTTGGGGGATACGCAGTATTTT. It yields the protein CASSQESGLGDTQYF. The J gene is TRBJ2-3, the V gene TRBV3-1, with D possibly TRBD2 on 6 matching bases. The V gene's germline CDR1 is LGHDT and CDR2 YNNKEL (reference sequence). V was pared by 0 bases and J by 6 bases, with 13 bases between. This CDR3 has 15 amino acids.

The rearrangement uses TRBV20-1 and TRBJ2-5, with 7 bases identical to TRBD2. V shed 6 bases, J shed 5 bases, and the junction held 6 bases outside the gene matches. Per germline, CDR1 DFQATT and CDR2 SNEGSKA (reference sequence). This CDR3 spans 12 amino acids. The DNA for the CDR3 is TGCAGTGCCCAAGCGGGAATGGAGACCCAGTACTTC. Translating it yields CSAQAGMETQYF.

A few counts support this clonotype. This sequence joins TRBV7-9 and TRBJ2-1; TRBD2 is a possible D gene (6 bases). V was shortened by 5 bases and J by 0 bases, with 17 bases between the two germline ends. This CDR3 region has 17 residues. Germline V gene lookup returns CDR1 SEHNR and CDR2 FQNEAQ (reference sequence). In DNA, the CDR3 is TGTGCCAGCAGCGGCGGGGACGCAGGTAGCTCCTACAATGAGCAGTTCTTC. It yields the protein CASSGGDAGSSYNEQFF.

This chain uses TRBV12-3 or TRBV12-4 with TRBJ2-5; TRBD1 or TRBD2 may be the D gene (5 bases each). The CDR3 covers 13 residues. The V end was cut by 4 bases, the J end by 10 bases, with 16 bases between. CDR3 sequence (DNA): TGTGCCAGCAGTTCCTTGGGGGTGGGTGTCCAGTACTTC. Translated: CASSSLGVGVQYF.

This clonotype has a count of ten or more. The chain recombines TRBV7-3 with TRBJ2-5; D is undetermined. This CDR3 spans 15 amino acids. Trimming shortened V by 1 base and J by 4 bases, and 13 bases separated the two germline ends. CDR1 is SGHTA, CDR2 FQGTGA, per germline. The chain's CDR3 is CASSLIGLDGETQYF. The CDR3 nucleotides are TGTGCCAGCAGCTTAATAGGGCTGGATGGAGAGACCCAGTACTTC.

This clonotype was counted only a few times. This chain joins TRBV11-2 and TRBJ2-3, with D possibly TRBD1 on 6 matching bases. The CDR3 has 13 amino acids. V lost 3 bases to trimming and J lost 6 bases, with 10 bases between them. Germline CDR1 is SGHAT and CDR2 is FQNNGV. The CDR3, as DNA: TGTGCCAGCAGCTTTATCCAGGGGGATACGCAGTATTTT. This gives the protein CASSFIQGDTQYF.

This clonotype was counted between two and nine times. The CDR3 region has the DNA TGTGCCATCGCACCAGTGACGAACACCGGGGAGCTGTTTTTT. It translates to CAIAPVTNTGELFF. J is TRBJ2-2 and V is TRBV10-3; no reliable D call. CDR1 and CDR2 from the germline V gene are ENHRY and SYGVKD. Deletions cut 8 bases from V and 0 bases from J, with 10 bases between. The CDR3 is 14 residues long.

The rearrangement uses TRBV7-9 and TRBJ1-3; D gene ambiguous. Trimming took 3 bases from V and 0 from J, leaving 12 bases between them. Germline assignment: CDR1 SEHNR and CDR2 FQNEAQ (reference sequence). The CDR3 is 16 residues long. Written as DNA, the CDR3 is TGTGCCAGCAGCTTCCTGGCGGTACTCTCTGGAAACACCATATATTTT. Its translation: CASSFLAVLSGNTIYF.

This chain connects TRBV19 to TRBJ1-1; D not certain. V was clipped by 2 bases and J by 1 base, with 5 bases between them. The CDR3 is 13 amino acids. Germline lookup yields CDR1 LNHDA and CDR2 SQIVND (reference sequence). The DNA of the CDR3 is TGTGCCAGTAGTATAAGAGGGAACACTGAAGCTTTCTTT. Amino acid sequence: CASSIRGNTEAFF. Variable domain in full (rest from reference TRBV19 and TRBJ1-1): DGGITQSPKYLFRKEGQNVTLSCEQNLNHDAMYWYRQDPGQGLRLIYYSQIVNDFQKGDIAEGYSVSREKKESFPLTVTSAQKNPTAFYLCASSIRGNTEAFFGQGTRLTVV.

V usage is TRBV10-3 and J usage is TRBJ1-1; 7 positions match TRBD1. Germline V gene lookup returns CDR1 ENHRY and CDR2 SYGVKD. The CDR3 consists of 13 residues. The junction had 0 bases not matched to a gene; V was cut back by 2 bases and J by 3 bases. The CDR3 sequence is CAISEDRDTEAFF. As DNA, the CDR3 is TGTGCCATCAGTGAGGACAGGGACACTGAAGCTTTCTTT.

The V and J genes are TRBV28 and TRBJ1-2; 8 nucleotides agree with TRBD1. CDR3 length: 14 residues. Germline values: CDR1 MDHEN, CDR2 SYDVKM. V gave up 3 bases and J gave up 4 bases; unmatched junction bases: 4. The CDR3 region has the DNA TGTGCCAGCAGTTTTTCCGGGACAGGCTATGGCTACACCTTC. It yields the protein CASSFSGTGYGYTF.

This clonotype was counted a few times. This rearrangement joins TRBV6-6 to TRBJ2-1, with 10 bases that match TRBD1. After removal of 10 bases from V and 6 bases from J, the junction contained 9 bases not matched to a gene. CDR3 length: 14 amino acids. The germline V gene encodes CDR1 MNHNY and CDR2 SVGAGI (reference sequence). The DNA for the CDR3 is TGTGCCACCATAGACAGGGGGCGGCTCAATGAGCAGTTCTTC. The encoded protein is CATIDRGRLNEQFF.